A selection of T cell receptor beta chains follows, all from one sample in a study of cytomegalovirus exposure and HLA in healthy donors. Clones were read by immunoSEQ multiplex PCR, and TCRdb kept only the in-frame ones, dropping some. The sample includes 150,000 to 200,000 clones, roughly 71% of them seen just once. Sequencing was performed on PBMCs. These receptors were collected from a male donor in good health and CMV-seropositive. The CDR3 runs from the conserved cysteine through the conserved F or W. D genes are given only for firm matches. The size field is filled for only some rows; it gives once, few, many or a size class.

cdr3_nt	cdr3_aa	d_call	v_call	clone_size	j_call
TGCAGCGTTGAACAGGGGGCCTTGAACACTGAAGCTTTCTTT	CSVEQGALNTEAFF	TRBD1	TRBV29-1	.	TRBJ1-1
TGTGCCATCAGGGCGACAATGGTGATGGGGCCCCAGCATTTT	CAIRATMVMGPQHF	.	TRBV10-3	.	TRBJ1-5
TGTGCCAGCAGACCCAGACTTCTCGACTATGGCTACACCTTC	CASRPRLLDYGYTF	.	TRBV6-6	.	TRBJ1-2
TGTGCCAGCAGTTCGGGGGACAGTAGCTACGAGCAGTACTTC	CASSSGDSSYEQYF	.	TRBV6-5	.	TRBJ2-7
TGTGCCAGCTCATCGACAGGGGGAGAATCACCCCTCCACTTT	CASSSTGGESPLHF	TRBD1	TRBV18	.	TRBJ1-6
TGTGCCAGCAGCTTATCGGTGAACACTGAAGCTTTCTTT	CASSLSVNTEAFF	.	TRBV7-3	few	TRBJ1-1
TGTGCCAGCAGCCAGGGGGGGATAGCGGGGGAGGAGCAGTTCTTC	CASSQGGIAGEEQFF	TRBD2	TRBV7-2	.	TRBJ2-1
TGTGCCAGCAGTTTGGACAGCACCAATCAGCCCCAGCATTTT	CASSLDSTNQPQHF	.	TRBV6-5	.	TRBJ1-5
TGTTCCAGCCGGGCCGGGACAGGGTCATTCAATGAGCAGTTCTTC	CSSRAGTGSFNEQFF	TRBD1	TRBV7-9	.	TRBJ2-1
TGCGCCAGCAGCCAAGATGGGGGACAGGCCAGGGGGGAGCAGTACTTC	CASSQDGGQARGEQYF	TRBD1	TRBV4-1	.	TRBJ2-7
TGTGCCACCAGCAGAGATCTAACCTCTGGGGCCAACGTCCTGACTTTC	CATSRDLTSGANVLTF	.	TRBV15	.	TRBJ2-6
TGTGCTAGTGGTACTCCAAGGGAGGCCTCCTACGAGCAGTACTTC	CASGTPREASYEQYF	.	TRBV12-5	.	TRBJ2-7
TGTGCCAGCAGCTTAGATGGTACATTAAATGAAAAACTGTTTTTT	CASSLDGTLNEKLFF	.	TRBV7-9	.	TRBJ1-4
TGTGCCAGCACCCGGGGGGGAGCCTACGAGCAGTACTTC	CASTRGGAYEQYF	TRBD2	TRBV14	.	TRBJ2-7
TGCGCCAGCAGCCGCGGAAGTTACTCTGGGGCCAACGTCCTGACTTTC	CASSRGSYSGANVLTF	.	TRBV4-3	few	TRBJ2-6
TGTGCCAGCAGCGTAGAGGGGGGGGATCAGCCCCAGCATTTT	CASSVEGGDQPQHF	.	TRBV9	.	TRBJ1-5
TGTGCCAGTAGTACGGGGGGGGACAGGGCCTACAATGAGCAGTTCTTC	CASSTGGDRAYNEQFF	.	TRBV19	.	TRBJ2-1
TGTGCCAGCAGCCGGGGGGGCACAGATACGCAGTATTTT	CASSRGGTDTQYF	TRBD2	TRBV2	.	TRBJ2-3
TGTGCCAGCAGCTTATGGGGGGGGAGCTCCTACGAGCAGTACTTC	CASSLWGGSSYEQYF	TRBD2	TRBV7-2	.	TRBJ2-7
TGTGCCAGCAGTGAACGAGCGGGGGGGCCCATTAGCCCCGGGGAGCTGTTTTTT	CASSERAGGPISPGELFF	TRBD2	TRBV6-1	.	TRBJ2-2
TGTGCCATCAGTGAGAGGGGGTTGTATAATTCACCCCTCCACTTT	CAISERGLYNSPLHF	.	TRBV10-3	.	TRBJ1-6
TGTGCCAGCAGCTTATTAGGGGCTGGAAGCACTGAAGCTTTCTTT	CASSLLGAGSTEAFF	.	TRBV7-3	.	TRBJ1-1
TGTGCCACCAGCAGAGATGCGGGGCCGACCTACGAGCAGTACTTC	CATSRDAGPTYEQYF	.	TRBV15	.	TRBJ2-7
TGTGCCAGCAGTCAGCGGCGGGTGGATGGCTACACCTTC	CASSQRRVDGYTF	.	TRBV6-5	.	TRBJ1-2
TGTGCCAGCGGGACAGGGAGCACAGATACGCAGTATTTT	CASGTGSTDTQYF	TRBD1	TRBV6-1	.	TRBJ2-3
TGTGCCAGCTCACCCGGGGGGCCGAGCTCTGGAAACACCATATATTTT	CASSPGGPSSGNTIYF	.	TRBV18	.	TRBJ1-3
TGTGCCAGCAGCTTCCGGGGGGGAAGCTCTGGGGCCAACGTCCTGACTTTC	CASSFRGGSSGANVLTF	TRBD2	TRBV7-9	.	TRBJ2-6
TGCAGCGTTCTAAGGACGGGGGACACTGAAGCTTTCTTT	CSVLRTGDTEAFF	.	TRBV29-1	.	TRBJ1-1
TGTGCCAGCACCGGACTAGCGGGGGTTCCCTCCCCCTACAATGAGCAGTTCTTC	CASTGLAGVPSPYNEQFF	TRBD2	TRBV27	.	TRBJ2-1
TGTGCCAGCAGTTTAGCAGCTGAGCAGTTCTTC	CASSLAAEQFF	.	TRBV25-1	once	TRBJ2-1
TGTGCCAGCCGGGGAGGTGGGGGTGCATCCCTGAACACTGAAGCTTTCTTT	CASRGGGGASLNTEAFF	.	TRBV10-3	few	TRBJ1-1
TGTGCCAGCAGCCGGGGTCCAGATGTCGGCGGGGAGCTGTTTTTT	CASSRGPDVGGELFF	.	TRBV11-3	.	TRBJ2-2
TGTGCCAGCAGTTCACGGGGGGGCGGGACAGATACGCAGTATTTT	CASSSRGGGTDTQYF	TRBD2	TRBV27	.	TRBJ2-3
TGTGCCAGCAGCGTGAGGCCAGGGGGATCACCCCTCCACTTT	CASSVRPGGSPLHF	TRBD1	TRBV9	.	TRBJ1-6
TGTGCCAGCAGCCGACGACAGGGGCGAATTCAGCCCCAGCATTTT	CASSRRQGRIQPQHF	TRBD1	TRBV7-8	.	TRBJ1-5
TGTGCCAGCAGCTCGGGACAGGGATTGTGGGCTTTCTTT	CASSSGQGLWAFF	TRBD1	TRBV7-9	.	TRBJ1-1
TGTGCCAGCAGCCCCGGGGTAGCGGGGGAGAGGGAGCAGTACTTC	CASSPGVAGEREQYF	TRBD2	TRBV27	.	TRBJ2-7
TGTGCCAGCAGCCTGTCAGGGGATCTACACTATGGCTACACCTTC	CASSLSGDLHYGYTF	.	TRBV4-2	.	TRBJ1-2
TGCGCCAGCAGCGAAAACTCGAGAAGCTACCAAGAGACCCAGTACTTC	CASSENSRSYQETQYF	.	TRBV5-1	.	TRBJ2-5
TGTGCCAGCAGTGAACAGCGTGGCGGCTTAAAGTACAATGAGCAGTTCTTC	CASSEQRGGLKYNEQFF	.	TRBV6-1	once	TRBJ2-1
TGTGCCAGTAGTACTGGCCCCAATCAGCCCCAGCATTTT	CASSTGPNQPQHF	.	TRBV19	.	TRBJ1-5
TGTGCCAGCTCTAGCGGCCAATACCAAGAGACCCAGTACTTC	CASSSGQYQETQYF	TRBD2	TRBV19	.	TRBJ2-5
TGTGCCAGCAGCCCATTCACAGGGAACGGTGGCTACACCTTC	CASSPFTGNGGYTF	.	TRBV11-2	.	TRBJ1-2
TGTGCCAGCAGCTTGGCCCTTGGGGAGAGGGATGTGGGCTACACCTTC	CASSLALGERDVGYTF	.	TRBV5-5	.	TRBJ1-2
TGTGCCAGCAGTCCCGGACAGGGCGAGGAAGCTTTCTTT	CASSPGQGEEAFF	TRBD1	TRBV6-1	.	TRBJ1-1
TGTGCCAGCAGCGTAGGGCAGCAGACATACAATGAGCAGTTCTTC	CASSVGQQTYNEQFF	.	TRBV9	.	TRBJ2-1
TGTGCCAGCAGCTTACGATCAGGGGTACGTGAGACCCAGTACTTC	CASSLRSGVRETQYF	.	TRBV7-3	.	TRBJ2-5
TGTGCCAGCAGCTTAGCGAGGGGACAGGGGTTTCAGTACTTC	CASSLARGQGFQYF	TRBD1	TRBV11-2	.	TRBJ2-7
TGTGCCAGTAGTAGTCCCGGGGGACGCTCTAATGAAAAACTGTTTTTT	CASSSPGGRSNEKLFF	.	TRBV19	.	TRBJ1-4
TGTGCCAGCAGTTATAAGAGCGGGGGGGTCTCCTACAATGAGCAGTTCTTC	CASSYKSGGVSYNEQFF	TRBD2	TRBV27	.	TRBJ2-1
TGTGCCTGGAATACGGGACAGGGTGATCAGCCCCAGCATTTT	CAWNTGQGDQPQHF	TRBD1	TRBV30	.	TRBJ1-5
TGCGCCAGCAGCCAGATAAGGGGCGCCGGGGAGCTGTTTTTT	CASSQIRGAGELFF	.	TRBV4-1	.	TRBJ2-2
TGTGCCAGTAGTATAGTAAAGGGTAGGGGCACTGAAGCTTTCTTT	CASSIVKGRGTEAFF	.	TRBV19	.	TRBJ1-1
TGCGCCAGCAGGATGCGTGGGGCCGATGAGCAGTTCTTC	CASRMRGADEQFF	.	TRBV10-1	.	TRBJ2-1
TGTGCCAGTAGCCGCGTCGGTTCCGGCTACACCTTC	CASSRVGSGYTF	.	TRBV7-2	.	TRBJ1-2
TGTGCCAGCTCGGACCGGGCTGGACTAGCAGGGGAGACCCAGTACTTC	CASSDRAGLAGETQYF	TRBD2	TRBV18	.	TRBJ2-5
TGCGCCAGCAGCCCCGGGGGGGGCACAGATACGCAGTATTTT	CASSPGGGTDTQYF	TRBD2	TRBV4-1	.	TRBJ2-3
TGTGCCAGCAGCTTCCGGGGGAGCGACACCGGGGAGCTGTTTTTT	CASSFRGSDTGELFF	.	TRBV11-2	.	TRBJ2-2
TGTGCCAGCAGTTACTCGAGTCTAGCGGGGAAAGAGACCCAGTACTTC	CASSYSSLAGKETQYF	TRBD2	TRBV6-5	once	TRBJ2-5
TGTGCCAGTAGTATATCTTCGGGGACAGGGAAGGTGGGCTACACCTTC	CASSISSGTGKVGYTF	TRBD1	TRBV19	.	TRBJ1-2